This paragraph reports one T cell receptor beta chain. This sample is part of a study of control samples from healthy donors and cancer patients. V was clipped by 1 base and J by 7 bases; unmatched bases: 8. This CDR3 is 15 amino acids long. Germline assignment: CDR1 SGHRS and CDR2 YFSETQ. TCRdb's copy holds only in-frame clones and misses some; the assay was immunoSEQ multiplex PCR. Seen here are 120,000 or so clones, roughly 90% observed once, and the top ten hold 2% to 3%. The chain joins TRBV5-1 to TRBJ2-1; 7 bases agree with TRBD1. Sequenced material: blood. The receptor was isolated from a man younger than 30 in good health. The CDR3 region is CASSLKQGIRNEQFF. The CDR3 DNA follows: TGCGCCAGCAGCTTGAAACAGGGGATCCGGAATGAGCAGTTCTTC.